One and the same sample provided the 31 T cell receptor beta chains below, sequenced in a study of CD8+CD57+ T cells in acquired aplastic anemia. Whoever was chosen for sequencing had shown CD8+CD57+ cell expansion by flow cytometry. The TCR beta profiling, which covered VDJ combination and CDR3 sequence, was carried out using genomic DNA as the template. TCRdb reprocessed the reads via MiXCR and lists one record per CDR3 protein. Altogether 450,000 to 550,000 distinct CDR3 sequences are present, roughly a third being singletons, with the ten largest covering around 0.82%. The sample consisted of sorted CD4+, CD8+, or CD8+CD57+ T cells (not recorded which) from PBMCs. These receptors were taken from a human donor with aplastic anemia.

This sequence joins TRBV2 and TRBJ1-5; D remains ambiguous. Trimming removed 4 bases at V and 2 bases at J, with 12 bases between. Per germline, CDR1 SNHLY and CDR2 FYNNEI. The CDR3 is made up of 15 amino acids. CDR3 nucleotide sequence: TGTGCCAGCAGTGTCTCAGATTCCCGCAATCAGCCCCAGCATTTT. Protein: CASSVSDSRNQPQHF.

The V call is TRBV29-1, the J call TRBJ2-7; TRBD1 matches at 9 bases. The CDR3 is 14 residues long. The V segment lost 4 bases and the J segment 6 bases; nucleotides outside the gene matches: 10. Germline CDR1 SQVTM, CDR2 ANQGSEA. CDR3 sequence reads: CSVGGTGTGREQYF. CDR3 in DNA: TGCAGCGTTGGAGGAACCGGGACAGGGCGCGAGCAGTACTTC.

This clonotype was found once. The CDR3 DNA reads TGCAGTGCCCGGACGAGCGGGGGGGCCGGGGAGACCCAGTACTTC. Amino acid sequence: CSARTSGGAGETQYF. The rearrangement joins TRBV20-1 to TRBJ2-5; 10 nucleotides agree with TRBD2. V was pared by 6 bases and J by 5 bases, with 12 bases of the junction left unmatched. The germline V gene encodes CDR1 DFQATT and CDR2 SNEGSKA (reference sequence). CDR3 size: 15 residues.

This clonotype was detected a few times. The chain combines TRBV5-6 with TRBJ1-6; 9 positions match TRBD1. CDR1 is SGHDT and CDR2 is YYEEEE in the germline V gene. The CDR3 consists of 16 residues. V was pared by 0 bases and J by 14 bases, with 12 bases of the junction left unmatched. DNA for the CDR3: TGTGCCAGCAGCTTGGTCGGGACAGGGCCAGGGGGGGCCCTCCACTTT. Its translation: CASSLVGTGPGGALHF.

The DNA for the CDR3 is TGTGCCAGCAGTTCCAACCATCCCGGGTCAGGGTCCCGTGGCTACACCTTC. It translates to CASSSNHPGSGSRGYTF. The rearrangement joins TRBV6-2 or TRBV6-3 to TRBJ1-2; possibly TRBD1 for D (5 bases). Trimming cost V 4 bases and J 7 bases, with 25 bases left between them. This CDR3 spans 17 amino acids. In germline, CDR1 is MNHEY, CDR2 SVGEGT.

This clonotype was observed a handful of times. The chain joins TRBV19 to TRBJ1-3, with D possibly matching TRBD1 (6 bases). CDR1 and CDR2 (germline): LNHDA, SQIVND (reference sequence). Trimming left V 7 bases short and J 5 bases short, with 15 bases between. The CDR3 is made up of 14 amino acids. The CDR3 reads CASNPTGPRNTIYF. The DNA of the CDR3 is TGTGCCAGTAACCCGACAGGACCAAGAAACACCATATATTTT.

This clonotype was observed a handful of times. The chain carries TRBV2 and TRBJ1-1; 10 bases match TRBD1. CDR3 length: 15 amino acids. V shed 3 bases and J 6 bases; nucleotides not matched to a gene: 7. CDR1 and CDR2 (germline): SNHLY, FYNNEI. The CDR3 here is CASSDRTGGLPEAFF. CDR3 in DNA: TGTGCCAGCAGTGACAGGACAGGGGGTCTTCCTGAAGCTTTCTTT. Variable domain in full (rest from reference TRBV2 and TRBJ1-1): EPEVTQTPSHQVTQMGQEVILRCVPISNHLYFYWYRQILGQKVEFLVSFYNNEISEKSEIFDDQFSVERPDGSNFTLKIRSTKLEDSAMYFCASSDRTGGLPEAFFGQGTRLTVV.

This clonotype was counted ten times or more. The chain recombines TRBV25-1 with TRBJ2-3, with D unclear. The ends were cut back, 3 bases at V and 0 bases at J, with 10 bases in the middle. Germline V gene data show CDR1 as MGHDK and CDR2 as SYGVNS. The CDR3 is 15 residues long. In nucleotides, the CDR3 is TGTGCCAGCAGTGACAGAACGACTAGCACAGATACGCAGTATTTT. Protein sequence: CASSDRTTSTDTQYF. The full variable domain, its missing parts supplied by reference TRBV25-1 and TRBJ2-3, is EADIYQTPRYLVIGTGKKITLECSQTMGHDKMYWYQQDPGMELHLIHYSYGVNSTEKGDLSSESTVSRIRTEHFPLTLESARPSHTSQYLCASSDRTTSTDTQYFGPGTRLTVL.

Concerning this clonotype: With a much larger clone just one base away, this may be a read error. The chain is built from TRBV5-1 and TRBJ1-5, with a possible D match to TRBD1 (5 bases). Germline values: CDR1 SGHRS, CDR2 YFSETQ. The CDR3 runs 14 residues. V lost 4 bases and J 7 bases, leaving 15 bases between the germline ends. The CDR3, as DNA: TGCGCCAGCAGCACGGGGCCACCGGGGCAGCCCCAGCATTTT. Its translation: CASSTGPPGQPQHF.

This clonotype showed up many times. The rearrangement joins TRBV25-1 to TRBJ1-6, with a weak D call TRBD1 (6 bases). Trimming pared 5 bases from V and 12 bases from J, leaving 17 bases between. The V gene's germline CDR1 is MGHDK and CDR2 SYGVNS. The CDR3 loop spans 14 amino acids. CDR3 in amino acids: CASSLAGVREPLHF. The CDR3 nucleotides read TGTGCCAGCAGTCTGGCAGGGGTTCGCGAACCCCTCCACTTT.

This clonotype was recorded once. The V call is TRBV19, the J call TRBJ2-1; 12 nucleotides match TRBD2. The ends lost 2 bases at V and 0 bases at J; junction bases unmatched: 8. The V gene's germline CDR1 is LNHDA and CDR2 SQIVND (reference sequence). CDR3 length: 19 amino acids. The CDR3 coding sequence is TGTGCCAGTAGTATAAGACTAGCGGGAGACTTTCGCTCCTACAATGAGCAGTTCTTC. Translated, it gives CASSIRLAGDFRSYNEQFF.

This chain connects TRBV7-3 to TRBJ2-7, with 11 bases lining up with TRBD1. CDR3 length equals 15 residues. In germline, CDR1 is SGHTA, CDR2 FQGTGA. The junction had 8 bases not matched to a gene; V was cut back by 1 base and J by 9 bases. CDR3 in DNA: TGTGCCAGCAGCTTAAGCCCCGGGACAGGGGGAGGGCAGTACTTC. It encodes CASSLSPGTGGGQYF.

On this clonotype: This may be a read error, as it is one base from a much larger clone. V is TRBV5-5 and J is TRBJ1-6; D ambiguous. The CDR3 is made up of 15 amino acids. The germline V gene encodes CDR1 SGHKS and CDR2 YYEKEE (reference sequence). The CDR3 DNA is TGTACCAGCAGCTTGGGTTCGACGAGCAATTCACCCCTCCACTTT. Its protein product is CTSSLGSTSNSPLHF. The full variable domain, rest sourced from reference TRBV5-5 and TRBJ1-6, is DAGVTQSPTHLIKTRGQQVTLRCSPISGHKSVSWYQQVLGQGPQFIFQYYEKEERGRGNFPDRFSARQFPNYSSELNVNALLLGDSALYLCTSSLGSTSNSPLHFGNGTRLTVT.

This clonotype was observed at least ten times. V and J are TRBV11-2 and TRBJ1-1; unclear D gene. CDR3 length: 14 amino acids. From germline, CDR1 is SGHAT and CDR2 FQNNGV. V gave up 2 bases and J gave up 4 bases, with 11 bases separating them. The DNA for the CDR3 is TGTGCCAGCAGCTTATTTGGGCTAAGCACTGAAGCTTTCTTT. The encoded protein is CASSLFGLSTEAFF. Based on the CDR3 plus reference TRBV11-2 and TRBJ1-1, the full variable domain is EAGVAQSPRYKIIEKRQSVAFWCNPISGHATLYWYQQILGQGPKLLIQFQNNGVVDDSQLPKDRFSAERLKGVDSTLKIQPAKLEDSAVYLCASSLFGLSTEAFFGQGTRLTVV.

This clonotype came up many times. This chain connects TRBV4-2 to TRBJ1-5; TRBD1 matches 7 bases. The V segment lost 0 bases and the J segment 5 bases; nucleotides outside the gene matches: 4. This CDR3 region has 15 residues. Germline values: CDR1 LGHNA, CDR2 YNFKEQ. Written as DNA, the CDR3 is TGTGCCAGCAGCCAAGACGCAGGGGGAGATCAGCCCCAGCATTTT. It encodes CASSQDAGGDQPQHF.

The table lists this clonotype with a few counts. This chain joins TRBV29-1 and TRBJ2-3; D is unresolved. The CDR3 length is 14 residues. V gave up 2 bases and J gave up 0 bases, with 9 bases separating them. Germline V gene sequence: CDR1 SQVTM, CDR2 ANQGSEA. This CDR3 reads CSVESLTSTDTQYF. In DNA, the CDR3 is TGCAGCGTTGAATCTCTAACTAGCACAGATACGCAGTATTTT.

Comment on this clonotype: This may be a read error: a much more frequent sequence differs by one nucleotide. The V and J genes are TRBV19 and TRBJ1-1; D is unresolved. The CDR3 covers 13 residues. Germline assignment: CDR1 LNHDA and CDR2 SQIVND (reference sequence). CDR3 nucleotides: TGTGCCGGTAGCCTTTCAAGGGACACTGAAGCTTTCTTT. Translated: CAGSLSRDTEAFF. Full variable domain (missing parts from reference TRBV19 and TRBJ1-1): DGGITQSPKYLFRKEGQNVTLSCEQNLNHDAMYWYRQDPGQGLRLIYYSQIVNDFQKGDIAEGYSVSREKKESFPLTVTSAQKNPTAFYLCAGSLSRDTEAFFGQGTRLTVV.

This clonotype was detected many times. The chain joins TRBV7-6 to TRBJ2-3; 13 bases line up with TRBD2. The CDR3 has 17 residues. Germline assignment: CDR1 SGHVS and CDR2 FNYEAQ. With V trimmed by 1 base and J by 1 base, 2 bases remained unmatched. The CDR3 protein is CASSLGTSGGRTDTQYF. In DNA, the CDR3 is TGTGCCAGCAGCTTAGGGACTAGCGGGGGCCGCACAGATACGCAGTATTTT.

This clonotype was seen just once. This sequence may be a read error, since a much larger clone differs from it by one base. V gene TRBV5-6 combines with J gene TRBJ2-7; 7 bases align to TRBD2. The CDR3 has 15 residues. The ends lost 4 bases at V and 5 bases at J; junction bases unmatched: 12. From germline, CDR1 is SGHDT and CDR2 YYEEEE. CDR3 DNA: TGTGCCAGCAGCCAAGCACCGGGACTAAGCCACGAGCAGTACTTC. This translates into CASSQAPGLSHEQYF. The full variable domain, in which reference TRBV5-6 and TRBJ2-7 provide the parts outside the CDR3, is DAGVTQSPTHLIKTRGQQVTLRCSPKSGHDTVSWYQQALGQGPQFIFQYYEEEERQRGNFPDRFSGHQFPNYSSELNVNALLLGDSALYLCASSQAPGLSHEQYFGPGTRLTVT.

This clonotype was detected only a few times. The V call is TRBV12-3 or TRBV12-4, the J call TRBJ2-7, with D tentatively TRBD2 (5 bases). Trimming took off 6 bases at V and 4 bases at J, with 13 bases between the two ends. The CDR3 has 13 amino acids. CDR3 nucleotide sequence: TGTGCCAGCAGGCCCAGGACTGGATACGAGCAGTACTTC. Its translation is CASRPRTGYEQYF.

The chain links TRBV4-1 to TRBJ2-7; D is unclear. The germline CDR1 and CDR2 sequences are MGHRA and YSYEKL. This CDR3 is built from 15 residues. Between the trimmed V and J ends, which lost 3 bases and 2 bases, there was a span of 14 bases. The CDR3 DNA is TGCGCCAGCAGCCAGACCAGCGAACCGACCTACGAGCAGTACTTC. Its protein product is CASSQTSEPTYEQYF.

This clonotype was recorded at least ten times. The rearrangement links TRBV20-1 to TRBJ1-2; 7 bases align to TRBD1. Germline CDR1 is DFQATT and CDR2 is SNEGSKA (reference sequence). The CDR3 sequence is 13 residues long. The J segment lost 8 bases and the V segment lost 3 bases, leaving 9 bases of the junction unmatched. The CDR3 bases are TGCAGTGCTAGCCCCTTTCGGGGACAGGGCTACACCTTC. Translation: CSASPFRGQGYTF.

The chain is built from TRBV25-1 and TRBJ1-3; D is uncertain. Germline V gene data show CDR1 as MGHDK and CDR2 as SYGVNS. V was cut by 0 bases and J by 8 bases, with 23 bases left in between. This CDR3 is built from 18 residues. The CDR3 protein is CASSEYSSLDLNVDTIYF. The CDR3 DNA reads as TGTGCCAGCAGTGAATATAGTTCGCTTGACCTCAATGTGGACACCATATATTTT.

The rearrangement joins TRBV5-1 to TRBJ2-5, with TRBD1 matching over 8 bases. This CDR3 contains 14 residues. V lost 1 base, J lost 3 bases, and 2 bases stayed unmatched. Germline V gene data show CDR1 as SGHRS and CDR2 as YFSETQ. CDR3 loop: CASSLTGGEETQYF. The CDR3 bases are TGCGCCAGCAGCTTGACAGGGGGTGAAGAGACCCAGTACTTC.

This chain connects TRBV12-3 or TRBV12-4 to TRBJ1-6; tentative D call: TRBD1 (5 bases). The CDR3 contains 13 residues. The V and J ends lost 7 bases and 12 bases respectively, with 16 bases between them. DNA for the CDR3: TGTGCCAGCACTAGACAGTTAATGGGACCCCTCCACTTT. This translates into CASTRQLMGPLHF.

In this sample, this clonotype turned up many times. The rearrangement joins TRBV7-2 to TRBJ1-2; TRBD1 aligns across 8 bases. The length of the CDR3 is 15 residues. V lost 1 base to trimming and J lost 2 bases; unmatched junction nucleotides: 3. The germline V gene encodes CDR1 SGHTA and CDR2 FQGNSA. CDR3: CASSLVPGGNYGYTF. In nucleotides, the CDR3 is TGTGCCAGCAGCTTAGTTCCAGGGGGCAACTATGGCTACACCTTC.

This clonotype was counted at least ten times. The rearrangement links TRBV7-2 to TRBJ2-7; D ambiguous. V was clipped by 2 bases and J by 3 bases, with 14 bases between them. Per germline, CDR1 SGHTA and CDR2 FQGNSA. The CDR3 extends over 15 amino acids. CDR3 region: CASSLSPGSVYEQYF. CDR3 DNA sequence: TGTGCCAGCAGCTTATCCCCGGGCTCGGTCTACGAGCAGTACTTC.

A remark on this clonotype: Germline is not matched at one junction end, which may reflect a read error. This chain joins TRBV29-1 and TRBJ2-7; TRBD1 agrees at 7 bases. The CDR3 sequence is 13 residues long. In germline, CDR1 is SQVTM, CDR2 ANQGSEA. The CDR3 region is CSVRGGQPYKQYF. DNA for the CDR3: TGCAGCGTACGAGGGGGACAGCCCTACAAGCAGTACTTC.

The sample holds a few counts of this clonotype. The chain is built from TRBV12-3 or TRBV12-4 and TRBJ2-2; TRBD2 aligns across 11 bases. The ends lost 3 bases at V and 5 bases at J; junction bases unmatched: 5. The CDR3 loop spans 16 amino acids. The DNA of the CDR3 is TGTGCCAGCAGTTTCACTAGCGGGAGTAGGACCGGGGAGCTGTTTTTT. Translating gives CASSFTSGSRTGELFF.

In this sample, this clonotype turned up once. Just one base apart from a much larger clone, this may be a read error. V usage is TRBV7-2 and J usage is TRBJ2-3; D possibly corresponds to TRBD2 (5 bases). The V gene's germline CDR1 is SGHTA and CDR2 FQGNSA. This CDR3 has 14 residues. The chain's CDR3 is CASSPALVADTPYF. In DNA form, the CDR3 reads TGTGCCAGCAGCCCTGCACTAGTAGCAGATACGCCGTATTTT.

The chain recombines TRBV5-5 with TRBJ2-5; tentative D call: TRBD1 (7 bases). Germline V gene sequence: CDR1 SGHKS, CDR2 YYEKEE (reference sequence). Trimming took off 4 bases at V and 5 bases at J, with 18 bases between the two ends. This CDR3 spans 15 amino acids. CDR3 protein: CASSLDGGQWETQYF. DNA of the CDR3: TGTGCCAGCAGCCTAGACGGGGGACAGTGGGAGACCCAGTACTTC. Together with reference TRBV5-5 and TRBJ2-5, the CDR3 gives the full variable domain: DAGVTQSPTHLIKTRGQQVTLRCSPISGHKSVSWYQQVLGQGPQFIFQYYEKEERGRGNFPDRFSARQFPNYSSELNVNALLLGDSALYLCASSLDGGQWETQYFGPGTRLLVL.